This entry concerns a single TCR beta chain. This clonotype was observed at least ten times. Its antigen has not been determined. No base qualities exist here, and no much larger clone lies one base off it. This record comes from a study of identical twins (dated by TCRdb to the mid-2010s). In terms of the full investigation: To test whether fetal clonotypes persist, this study deep-sequenced TCR alpha and beta repertoires from monozygotic twins, from unrelated adults of various ages, and from cord blood. To rule out contamination, replicate twin experiments were performed at different times with different library preparation protocols.

All donors were healthy Caucasians. Three pairs of female monozygotic twins, all aged about 18 to 30 years, were included in the twin cohort. Peripheral blood mononuclear cells were used as the source from which RNA for TCR libraries was isolated. Libraries were prepared through 5' RACE. Sequenced on an Illumina HiSeq 2000. Template switching introduced a universal primer binding site; the final cDNA contained a unique molecular identifier, enabling accurate counting of TCR cDNA molecules. Specific primers in the conserved constant-segment region were used to synthesize first-strand cDNA for the TCR alpha and beta chains. To control for contamination, every cDNA library carried two barcodes: a SMART-Mk sample barcode plus Illumina barcodes. TruSeq adapter sequences along with Illumina sample barcodes were introduced in two successive PCR steps. Sequencing of the TCR alpha and beta cDNA libraries was done on the Illumina HiSeq platform using custom primers. The original methods were these. MiGEC was used to process raw reads and extract unique molecular identifiers, and MiXCR was used to find CDR3 positions. For each individual, recombination models were inferred using an EM algorithm with the repgenHMM and IGoR tools. The analysis of shared clonotypes was done with the tcR package in R, with sharing normalized by the product of cloneset sizes. To study raw recombination without the effects of thymic and clonal selection, out-of-frame nonproductive sequences were analyzed. TCRdb reworked the public reads: Q25 trimming with fastp, MiXCR clone assembly, productive beta chains retained. CDR3 protein duplicates are merged, each entry listing the most common genes and DNA. TCRdb's processing, not the authors' own work, is the source of the V and J calls. The sample has roughly 690,000 distinct CDR3 sequences on record, 21% of them singletons. The leading ten clones occupy 4% to 5.5% of the sample.

The germline V gene supplies CDR1 KGHSH and CDR2 LQKENI. Its CDR3 holds 13 amino acids, cysteine through phenylalanine. The kept DNA is CDR3 alone, 39 bases in frame from the first base. V and J are truncated by 2 bases and 4 bases respectively, leaving an intervening sequence of 8 bases. The paper as a whole reports these results and caveats: Invariant T cells such as MAIT and iNKT could partly confound zero-insertion analyses, although diverse VJ usage argued against such confounding for most clonotypes. Because the same donors could not be followed over many years, the conclusions depended on cross-sectional statistical analysis. Fewer insertions were carried by abundant cord blood beta clonotypes, a similar but weaker trend appeared in young adult naive repertoires, and no such trend appeared in memory repertoires. In monozygotic twins, out-of-frame TCR alpha sharing was systematically underestimated by recombination models, although the models agreed with sharing between unrelated individuals. A weaker excess of twin sharing was found in beta out-of-frame sequences because the signal-to-noise ratio was lowered by fewer shared sequences. Compared with coincidental sharing between unrelated individuals, out-of-frame TCR alpha sequences shared between twins had an excess of sequences with low generation probability.

This same sample was also taken into another study, of T cells expressing NK-cell markers. According to the second study: In sorted CD3+CD56+NKG2C+, CD3+CD56+NKG2C- and CD3+CD56-NKG2C+ T-cell subsets from several donors, TCR beta-chain repertoires were profiled. Of the eight sequenced donors, seven were found to be HCMV-seropositive and one was found to be HCMV-seronegative. In several experiments an anti-gammadeltaTCR antibody was added to restrict sorting to alphabetaTCR-expressing T cells. In more than five donors, the dominant CD3+CD56+NKG2C+ clonotypes ranked among the top 10 CD8+ clonotypes, making up about 1.0-7.5% of CD8+ T cells. Those dominant clonotypes were again the most abundant among CD3+CD56-NKG2C+ cells in four donors, at about 28.3-60.1%. Whether the expanded NKG2C-expressing T cell clones were specific for HCMV antigens was left unclear. The eight sequenced donors were randomly selected healthy volunteers, three men and five women. HCMV serostatus was determined by detecting HCMV-specific IgG in serum with a commercial ELISA kit. For several donors, bulk peripheral blood T-cell repertoires were also sequenced from unsorted PBMC. MIGEC was used to demultiplex reads and group the reads by UMI, and MiTCR was used to assemble and quantify clonotypes. Only TCR cDNA sequences supported by at least two reads were kept to exclude erroneous sequences. The tcR package was used for downstream repertoire analysis, and clonotypes were matched across fractions by CDR3 nucleotide sequence plus V segment. VDJmatch was used to annotate antigen specificity against VDJdb, with one amino acid substitution in CDR3 allowed.

The clonotype comes from a woman aged 18-29 years in good health. The V and J genes are TRBV18 and TRBJ1-1, with the D gene call left open. Material: PBMCs. The nucleotide sequence reads TGTGCCAGCTCACCAGCGGGTGTCACTGAAGCTTTCTTT. Its translation reads: CASSPAGVTEAFF.